The sequence of this TCR beta chain was determined in a study of blood T cell repertoires in COVID-19 (dated by TCRdb to 2018 to 2021). With regard to the full study: Samples from collaborators originated in the United States, Italy and Spain and spanned both the acute and convalescent phases of COVID-19. The prospective study material was composed of cDNA or gDNA derived from T cells, B-cell-depleted T cells, or PBMCs. The dataset comprised deeply sampled blood TCRbeta repertoires from subjects exposed to, actively infected with, or recovered from COVID-19. The repertoires were released in a freely available public database meant as a resource for research on the immune response to SARS-CoV-2. Samples were obtained from the ongoing ImmuneRACE study (first 160 participants) and from some 1,200 subjects provided by 6 global collaborators. The sample metadata nearly always contained a de-identified subject ID, COVID-19 status, age in years and sex. HLA class I and class II types, where available, came from metadata supplied by the sample provider rather than from assay-based typing. The full study reports these points: The quantity of clinical and demographic metadata differed by source and by participant and was supplied without curation.

The CDR3 measures 14 amino acids from cysteine to phenylalanine. The DNA shown is the 42-base CDR3, in frame from base 1. The germline V gene yields SNHLY for CDR1 and FYNNEI for CDR2. Germline trimming amounts to 7 bases on V and 3 bases on J, with 6 as the count of junction bases outside the gene matches. Details on this clone: Its antigen is still unknown. The input lacks base qualities; no much larger clone sits a single base away.

Each collaborating institution followed its own protocols to collect whole blood in K2EDTA tubes. For TCRbeta analysis, collaborators shipped samples as frozen whole blood, isolated PBMCs, or DNA extracted from either of those sample types. The immunoSEQ Assay, a bias-controlled multiplex PCR, was used to amplify TCRbeta CDR3 regions from genomic DNA. Concerning the study's data processing: Nucleated cell counts per sample were estimated from amplification of reference gene primers within the assay. Sequence reads were collapsed and filtered to measure the absolute abundance of every unique TCRbeta CDR3 rearrangement. For each sample, productive Simpson clonality was calculated as the square root of Simpson's diversity index over productive rearrangements. TCRdb stores this immuneACCESS table with in-frame sequences only. Part of the clones is absent; in the studies checked, under half of the shortfall reflects unresolved V genes, and no reason is known for the rest. V, J and clone size reflect that table, while D and trimming were determined from the DNA. Counted in this sample were around 150,000 clones; 81% of them appeared once. The ten largest clones take up 9.5% to 11% of the sample.

This TCR was recovered from a man aged 60 to 75 with active or convalescent COVID-19. The chain uses TRBV2 and TRBJ1-1, with 9 middle bases fitting TRBD1. Sequencing was performed on peripheral blood. The CDR3 here reads CASTPQGADTEAFF. The sequenced DNA: TGTGCCAGCACCCCACAGGGGGCGGACACTGAAGCTTTCTTT.